What follows are 15 T cell receptor beta chains derived from one specimen sequenced in a study of cytomegalovirus exposure and HLA in healthy donors. Primers included in the PCR were 60 Vbeta and 13 Jbeta primers. Assay: immunoSEQ multiplex PCR; the TCRdb copy retains only in-frame clones and omits some. Its clone listing holds tens of thousands of clones. Input material: PBMCs. The receptor source for this set is a man in his forties or fifties in good health and CMV-seropositive.

This rearrangement joins TRBV9 to TRBJ2-5; 10 bases map to TRBD2. The CDR3 length is 20 residues. The trim removed 1 base at V and 2 bases at J, leaving 17 bases unmatched. Germline V gene data show CDR1 as SGDLS and CDR2 as YYNGEE. CDR3 DNA: TGTGCCAGCAGCGTAAGTCCTAGCGGGAGAGGCCCAGGCAGGCAAGAGACCCAGTACTTC. This encodes CASSVSPSGRGPGRQETQYF.

V gene TRBV6-5 combines with J gene TRBJ1-5, with no clear D. V was pared by 9 bases and J by 0 bases, with 15 bases between. This CDR3 has 15 residues. The germline V gene has CDR1 MNHEY and CDR2 SVGAGI. This CDR3 reads CASAIWAGSNQPQHF. The CDR3 nucleotides read TGTGCCAGTGCAATCTGGGCAGGTAGCAATCAGCCCCAGCATTTT.

CDR3 sequence (DNA): TGTGCCAGCAGCGTAGAACCGGGGGGGCATGTAGATACGCAGTATTTT. Residues: CASSVEPGGHVDTQYF. This chain joins TRBV9 and TRBJ2-3; 8 nucleotides agree with TRBD2. V lost 0 bases, J lost 5 bases, and 8 bases stayed unmatched. Germline V gene lookup returns CDR1 SGDLS and CDR2 YYNGEE. The CDR3 contains 16 residues.

The chain is built from TRBV7-2 and TRBJ1-2; D perhaps matches TRBD1 (6 bases). The germline V and J ends were trimmed by 5 bases and 4 bases, with 11 bases remaining between them. This CDR3 region has 13 residues. Germline-derived CDR1 and CDR2 are SGHTA and FQGNSA. CDR3 loop: CASSQQGLYGYTF. The CDR3 nucleotides read TGTGCCAGCAGCCAACAGGGCCTCTATGGCTACACCTTC. The whole variable domain, remainder taken from reference TRBV7-2 and TRBJ1-2, is GAGVSQSPSNKVTEKGKDVELRCDPISGHTALYWYRQSLGQGLEFLIYFQGNSAPDKSGLPSDRFSAERTGGSVSTLTIQRTQQEDSAVYLCASSQQGLYGYTFGSGTRLTVV.

The rearrangement links TRBV7-2 to TRBJ1-1; tentatively, D is TRBD1 (6 bases). V lost 3 bases and J lost 5, with 13 bases in between. The CDR3 consists of 14 residues. Germline lookup yields CDR1 SGHTA and CDR2 FQGNSA. The CDR3 DNA reads as TGTGCCAGCAGCTTCGGACAGATCTGGACTGAAGCTTTCTTT. Its translation: CASSFGQIWTEAFF. Full variable domain (outside the CDR3, taken from reference TRBV7-2 and TRBJ1-1): GAGVSQSPSNKVTEKGKDVELRCDPISGHTALYWYRQSLGQGLEFLIYFQGNSAPDKSGLPSDRFSAERTGGSVSTLTIQRTQQEDSAVYLCASSFGQIWTEAFFGQGTRLTVV.

The V and J genes are TRBV11-2 and TRBJ2-7; D possibly corresponds to TRBD1 (6 bases). The CDR3 totals 14 residues. V gave up 5 bases and J gave up 2 bases, with 13 bases separating them. Per the germline V gene, CDR1 is SGHAT and CDR2 is FQNNGV. The DNA for the CDR3 is TGTGCCAGCAGCGTAGGACAGAGCACCTACGAGCAGTACGTC. It translates to CASSVGQSTYEQYV.

This sequence joins TRBV9 and TRBJ2-6, with unresolved D. This CDR3 spans 16 amino acids. Looked up from germline, CDR1 is SGDLS and CDR2 is YYNGEE. The V and J ends lost 3 bases and 0 bases respectively, with 10 bases between them. CDR3 loop: CASSGRRSSGANVLTF. DNA of the CDR3: TGTGCCAGCAGCGGACGACGGAGCTCTGGGGCCAACGTCCTGACTTTC.

V usage is TRBV7-9 and J usage is TRBJ1-1; unclear D gene. Germline V gene sequence: CDR1 SEHNR, CDR2 FQNEAQ (reference sequence). Trimming left V 1 base short and J 11 bases short, with 11 bases between. The CDR3 is 12 amino acids. The CDR3 region is CASSLESKRAFF. In DNA form, the CDR3 reads TGTGCCAGCAGCTTAGAGTCTAAGAGGGCTTTCTTT.

This chain uses TRBV6-5 with TRBJ1-6, with a tentative D call TRBD1 (6 bases). Germline V gives CDR1 MNHEY, CDR2 SVGAGI. Trimming removed 7 bases at V and 9 bases at J, with 16 bases between. This CDR3 comprises 14 residues. CDR3 protein: CASTDQGIGSPLHF. The CDR3 DNA reads as TGTGCCAGCACCGATCAGGGGATCGGTTCACCCCTCCACTTT.

The V call is TRBV28, the J call TRBJ1-1, with D perhaps matching TRBD1 (6 bases). The V and J ends lost 5 bases and 3 bases respectively, with 13 bases between them. The CDR3 runs 14 residues. The germline gives CDR1 MDHEN, CDR2 SYDVKM. The CDR3 loop is CASSLRQEYTEAFF. CDR3 DNA sequence: TGTGCCAGCAGTCTCCGACAGGAGTACACTGAAGCTTTCTTT.

CDR3 coding DNA: TGTGCCAGCAGTTTAAGCGGGAGTCCAGATACGCAGTATTTT. The encoded protein is CASSLSGSPDTQYF. The V and J genes are TRBV6-5 and TRBJ2-3; 8 bases map to TRBD2. Looked up from germline, CDR1 is MNHEY and CDR2 is SVGAGI. Trimming took 4 bases from V and 4 from J; bases not matched to a gene: 4. The CDR3 is 14 amino acids.

The chain is built from TRBV7-2 and TRBJ2-7, with D perhaps TRBD1 (6 bases). The germline V gene encodes CDR1 SGHTA and CDR2 FQGNSA. V was cut by 5 bases and J by 7 bases, with 15 bases left in between. The CDR3 contains 13 residues. This chain's CDR3 is CASSPRTVREQYV. The CDR3 bases are TGTGCCAGCAGCCCTCGGACAGTTAGGGAGCAGTACGTC.

The rearrangement links TRBV2 to TRBJ1-5; the D gene is possibly TRBD1 (5 bases). Trimming removed 4 bases from V and 4 bases from J, with 14 bases in between. This CDR3 has 15 residues. Germline V gene data show CDR1 as SNHLY and CDR2 as FYNNEI. The DNA of the CDR3 is TGTGCCAGCAGTGCCTGGATGCAGGGTAATCAGCCCCAGCATTTT. Residues: CASSAWMQGNQPQHF.

The chain is built from TRBV15 and TRBJ2-1; TRBD2 aligns across 12 bases. V dropped 7 bases and J dropped 5; count of bases not matched to a gene: 12. Germline V gene sequence: CDR1 LNHNV, CDR2 YYDKDF (reference sequence). The length of the CDR3 is 17 residues. CDR3 amino acids: CATTGRQLAGGHNEQFF. The CDR3 nucleotides are TGTGCCACCACGGGCCGGCAACTAGCGGGAGGCCACAATGAGCAGTTCTTC.

The chain carries TRBV10-3 and TRBJ1-5; D perhaps matches TRBD1 (6 bases). This CDR3 comprises 16 residues. Germline CDR1 is ENHRY and CDR2 is SYGVKD. Between the trimmed V and J ends, which lost 0 bases and 3 bases, there was a span of 12 bases. DNA for the CDR3: TGTGCCATCAGTGAGTCTGCCAGGGGCCTCAATCAGCCCCAGCATTTT. Translation: CAISESARGLNQPQHF.